This T cell receptor (beta chain) originates from a study of regulatory T cells in long-lasting Graves disease. Study conclusions and caveats: Reduced TCR diversity was observed in persistent Graves' patients versus newly diagnosed patients.

Arm-PCR of CDR3 regions and iRepertoire HTBI primers were used to build TCR beta libraries. Each CDR3 protein gets one entry after TCRdb re-called the multiplex PCR reads with MiXCR. The sample consists of a few hundred thousand distinct CDR3 sequences, about 10% of them appearing once. Trimming took off 1 base at V and 4 bases at J, with 7 bases between the two ends. In germline, CDR1 is SGHAT, CDR2 FQNNGV. This CDR3 comprises 14 residues. In the case of this clonotype: The antigen is unknown.

This sample's time point: newly diagnosed GD, antithyroid drugs for less than 3 months. TCR sequences were obtained from RNA taken from PBMCs. The same sample was also studied in work on T cells in Graves' hyperthyroidism and ophthalmopathy. As that report states: Among thyroid clonotypes expanded above 0.001, most also appeared in blood.

The sequence came from a woman younger than 30 with Graves disease. The rearrangement links TRBV11-2 to TRBJ2-2; no clear D gene. Sequences were derived from peripheral blood mononuclear cells (PBMCs), sampled at new diagnosis, from a patient treated with antithyroid drugs. CDR3 DNA sequence: TGTGCCAGCAGCTTAGTAGTTAGCACCGGGGAGCTGTTTTTT. Protein: CASSLVVSTGELFF. The complete variable domain, with remaining parts taken from reference TRBV11-2 and TRBJ2-2, reads EAGVAQSPRYKIIEKRQSVAFWCNPISGHATLYWYQQILGQGPKLLIQFQNNGVVDDSQLPKDRFSAERLKGVDSTLKIQPAKLEDSAVYLCASSLVVSTGELFFGEGSRLTVL.